What follows are 5 T cell receptor beta chains derived from one specimen sequenced in a study of blood T cells in healthy people across ages. Alongside a J-beta primer mix, a sample-barcoded 5' primer served in a second PCR lasting about 7 to 12 cycles. MiXCR was run by TCRdb on the 5' RACE reads, yielding one entry per CDR3 protein. The sample has about 780,000 distinct CDR3 sequences; about half are singletons. Sequenced: blood. The receptor source for this set is an elderly man in good health.

In its sample, this clonotype was seen once. The chain carries TRBV6-5 and TRBJ1-4; D perhaps matches TRBD1 (5 bases). The CDR3 consists of 16 residues. Germline lookup yields CDR1 MNHEY and CDR2 SVGAGI. The V end was cut by 0 bases, the J end by 7 bases, with 15 bases between. In DNA, the CDR3 is TGTGCCAGCAGTTACTCGACTCCCAGGGAGGGTGAAAAACTGTTTTTT. Translating gives CASSYSTPREGEKLFF.

This clonotype was detected a few times. Here the CDR3 reads CASSPKTGNYEQYF. The CDR3 nucleotides read TGTGCCAGCAGCCCTAAGACAGGGAACTACGAGCAGTACTTC. This rearrangement joins TRBV6-5 to TRBJ2-7; 7 positions match TRBD1. This CDR3 has 14 residues. Unmatched junction bases numbered 8, after V lost 6 bases and J lost 3 bases. Germline V CDR1 and CDR2: MNHEY, SVGAGI.

The chain combines TRBV2 with TRBJ2-2, with D perhaps TRBD1 or TRBD2 (5 bases each). The CDR3 length is 14 residues. Germline V gives CDR1 SNHLY, CDR2 FYNNEI. Trimming took off 7 bases at V and 6 bases at J, with 15 bases between the two ends. This chain's CDR3 is CASKKTGTPGELFF. In DNA form, the CDR3 reads TGTGCCAGCAAGAAGACCGGGACCCCCGGGGAGCTGTTTTTT. The variable domain in full, completed from reference TRBV2 and TRBJ2-2, reads EPEVTQTPSHQVTQMGQEVILRCVPISNHLYFYWYRQILGQKVEFLVSFYNNEISEKSEIFDDQFSVERPDGSNFTLKIRSTKLEDSAMYFCASKKTGTPGELFFGEGSRLTVL.

J is TRBJ2-3 and V is TRBV12-3 or TRBV12-4, with a weak D call TRBD2 (6 bases). V gave up 5 bases and J gave up 5 bases, with 17 bases separating them. The CDR3 spans 15 residues. The CDR3 sequence: CASSPLRSGLDTQYF. CDR3 DNA: TGTGCCAGCAGTCCCCTGAGGAGCGGGTTAGATACGCAGTATTTT.

This clonotype has more than one count but fewer than ten. This chain uses TRBV28 with TRBJ2-7; D is unclear. This CDR3 has 11 amino acids. Germline V CDR1 and CDR2: MDHEN, SYDVKM. Trimming shortened V by 5 bases and J by 2 bases, and 4 bases separated the two germline ends. This CDR3 is CASSTTYEQYF. The CDR3 DNA reads TGTGCCAGCAGTACCACCTACGAGCAGTACTTC.